This TCR beta chain was obtained from a study of cytomegalovirus exposure and HLA in healthy donors. Germline V CDR1 and CDR2: MNHEY, SVGAGI. This CDR3 is built from 15 residues. The PCR was carried out with 60 Vbeta primers and 13 Jbeta primers. Profiling relied on immunoSEQ multiplex PCR, and the TCRdb table lists in-frame clones only, not all of them. The sample contains around 170,000 clones, 77% of which appear only once. What was sequenced was PBMCs. The chain uses TRBV6-5 and TRBJ2-5; TRBD2 agrees at 7 bases. The J call may be incorrect, as the DNA end agrees better with TRBJ2-7. This sequence originates from a man younger than 35 in good health and CMV-seronegative. The CDR3 spells CASSYSVGGVYEQYF. The DNA of the CDR3 is TGTGCCAGCAGTTACTCCGTGGGAGGGGTATACGAGCAGTACTTC.